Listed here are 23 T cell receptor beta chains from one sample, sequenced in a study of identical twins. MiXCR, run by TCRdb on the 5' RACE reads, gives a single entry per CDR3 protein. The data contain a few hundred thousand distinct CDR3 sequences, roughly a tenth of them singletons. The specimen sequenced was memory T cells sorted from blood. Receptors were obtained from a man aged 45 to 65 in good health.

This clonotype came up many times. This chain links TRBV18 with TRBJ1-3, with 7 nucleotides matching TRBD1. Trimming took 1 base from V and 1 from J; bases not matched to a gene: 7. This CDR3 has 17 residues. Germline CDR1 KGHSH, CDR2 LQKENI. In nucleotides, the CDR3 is TGTGCCAGCTCACCACGACAGGGTTCGACGTCTGGAAACACCATATATTTT. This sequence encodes CASSPRQGSTSGNTIYF.

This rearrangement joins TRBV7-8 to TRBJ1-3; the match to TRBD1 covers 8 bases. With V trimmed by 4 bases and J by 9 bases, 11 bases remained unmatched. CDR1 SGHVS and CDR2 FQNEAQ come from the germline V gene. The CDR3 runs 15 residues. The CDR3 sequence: CASSSATGVYTTIYF. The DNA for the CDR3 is TGTGCCAGCAGCTCAGCGACAGGGGTTTACACCACCATATATTTT.

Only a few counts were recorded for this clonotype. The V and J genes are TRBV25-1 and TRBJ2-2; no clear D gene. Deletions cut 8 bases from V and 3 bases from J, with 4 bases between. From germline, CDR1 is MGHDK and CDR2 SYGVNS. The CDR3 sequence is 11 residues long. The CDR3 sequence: CASGHTGELFF. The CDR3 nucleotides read TGTGCCAGCGGCCACACCGGGGAGCTGTTTTTT.

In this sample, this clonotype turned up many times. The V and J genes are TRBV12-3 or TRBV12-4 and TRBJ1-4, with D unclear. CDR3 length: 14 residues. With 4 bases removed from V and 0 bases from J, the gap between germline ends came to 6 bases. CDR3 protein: CASSSAATNEKLFF. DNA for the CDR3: TGTGCCAGCAGTTCTGCTGCAACTAATGAAAAACTGTTTTTT.

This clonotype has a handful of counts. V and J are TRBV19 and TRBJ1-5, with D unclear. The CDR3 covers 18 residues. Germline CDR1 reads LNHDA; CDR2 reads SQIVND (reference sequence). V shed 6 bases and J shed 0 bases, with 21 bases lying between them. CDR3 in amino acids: CASSETTHRRYSNQPQHF. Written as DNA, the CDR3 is TGTGCCAGTAGCGAGACGACCCATAGACGATATAGCAATCAGCCCCAGCATTTT.

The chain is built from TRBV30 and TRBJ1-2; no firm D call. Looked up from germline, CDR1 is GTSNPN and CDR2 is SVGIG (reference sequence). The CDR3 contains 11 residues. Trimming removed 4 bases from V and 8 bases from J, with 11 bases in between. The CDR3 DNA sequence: TGTGCCTGGATCCGTAACCAGGGCTACACCTTC. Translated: CAWIRNQGYTF.

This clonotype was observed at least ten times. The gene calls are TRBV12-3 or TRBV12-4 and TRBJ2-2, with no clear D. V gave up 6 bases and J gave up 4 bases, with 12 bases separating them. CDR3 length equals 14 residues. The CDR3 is CASRTPGSTGELFF. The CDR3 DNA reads TGTGCCAGCAGGACCCCGGGCTCCACCGGGGAGCTGTTTTTT.

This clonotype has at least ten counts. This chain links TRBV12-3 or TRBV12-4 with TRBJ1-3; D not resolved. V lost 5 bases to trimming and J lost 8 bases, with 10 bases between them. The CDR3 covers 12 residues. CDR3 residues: CASSPGLDTIYF. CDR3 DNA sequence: TGTGCCAGCAGTCCGGGTTTGGACACCATATATTTT.

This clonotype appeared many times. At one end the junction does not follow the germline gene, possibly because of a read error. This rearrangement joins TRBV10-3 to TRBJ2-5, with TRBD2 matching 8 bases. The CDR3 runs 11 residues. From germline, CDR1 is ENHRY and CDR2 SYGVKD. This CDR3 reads CAISAGTRVEF. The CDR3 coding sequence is TGTGCCATCAGTGCGGGGACTAGGGTGGAGTTC.

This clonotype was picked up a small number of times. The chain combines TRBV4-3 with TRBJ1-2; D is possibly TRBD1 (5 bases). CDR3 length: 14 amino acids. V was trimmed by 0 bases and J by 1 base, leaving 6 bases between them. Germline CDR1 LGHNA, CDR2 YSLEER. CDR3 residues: CASSQEGVNYGYTF. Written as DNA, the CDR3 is TGCGCCAGCAGCCAAGAGGGGGTTAACTATGGCTACACCTTC.

CDR3 amino acids: CSARDSSLSSYNSPLHF. CDR3 in DNA: TGCAGTGCGCGGGACTCCTCTTTGAGCTCCTATAATTCACCCCTCCACTTT. This sequence joins TRBV20-1 and TRBJ1-6; a possible D gene is TRBD1 (5 bases). Trimming cost V 6 bases and J 0 bases, with 18 bases left between them. The CDR3 runs 17 residues. CDR1 is DFQATT, CDR2 SNEGSKA, per germline (reference sequence).

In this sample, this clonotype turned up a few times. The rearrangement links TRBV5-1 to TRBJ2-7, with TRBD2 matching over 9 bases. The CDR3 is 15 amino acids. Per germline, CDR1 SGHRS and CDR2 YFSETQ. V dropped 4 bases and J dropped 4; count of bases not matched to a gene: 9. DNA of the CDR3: TGCGCCAGCAGCCCGGGCGGCGGGAGGGCTTACGAGCAGTACTTC. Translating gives CASSPGGGRAYEQYF.

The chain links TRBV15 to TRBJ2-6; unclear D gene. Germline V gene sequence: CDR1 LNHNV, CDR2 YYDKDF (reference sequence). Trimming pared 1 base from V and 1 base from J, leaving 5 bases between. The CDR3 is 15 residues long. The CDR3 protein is CATSRGGSGANVLTF. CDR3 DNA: TGTGCCACCAGCAGAGGTGGGTCTGGGGCCAACGTCCTGACTTTC.

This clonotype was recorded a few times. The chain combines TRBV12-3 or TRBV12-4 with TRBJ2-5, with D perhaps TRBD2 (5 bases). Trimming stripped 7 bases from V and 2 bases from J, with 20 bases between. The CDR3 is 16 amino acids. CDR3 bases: TGTGCCAGCATCTTCCTTTTCCCAGCGGTTCAAGAGACCCAGTACTTC. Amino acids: CASIFLFPAVQETQYF.

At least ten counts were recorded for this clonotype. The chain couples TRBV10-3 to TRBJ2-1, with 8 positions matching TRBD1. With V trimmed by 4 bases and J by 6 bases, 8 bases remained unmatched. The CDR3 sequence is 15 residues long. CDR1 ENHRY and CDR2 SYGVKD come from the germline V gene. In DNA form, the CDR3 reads TGTGCCATCAGTGGGACAGGGCGAATGTCCAATGAGCAGTTCTTC. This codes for CAISGTGRMSNEQFF.

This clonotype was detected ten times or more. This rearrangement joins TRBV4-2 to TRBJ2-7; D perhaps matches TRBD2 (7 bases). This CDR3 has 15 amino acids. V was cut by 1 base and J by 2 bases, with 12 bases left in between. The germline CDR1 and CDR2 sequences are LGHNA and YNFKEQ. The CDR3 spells CASSQGGGATYEQYF. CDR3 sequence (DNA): TGTGCCAGCAGCCAAGGGGGGGGGGCCACCTACGAGCAGTACTTC.

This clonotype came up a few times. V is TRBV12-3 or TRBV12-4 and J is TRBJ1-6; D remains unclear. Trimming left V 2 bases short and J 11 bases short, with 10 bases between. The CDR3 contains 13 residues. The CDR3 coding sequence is TGTGCCAGCAGTTTACAACTATCGGCACCCCTCCACTTT. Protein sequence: CASSLQLSAPLHF.

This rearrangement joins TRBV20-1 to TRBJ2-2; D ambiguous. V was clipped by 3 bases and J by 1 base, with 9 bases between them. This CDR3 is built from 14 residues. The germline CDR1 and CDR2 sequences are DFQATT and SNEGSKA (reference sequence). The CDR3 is CSASGQMNTGELFF. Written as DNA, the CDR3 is TGCAGTGCTAGCGGGCAAATGAACACCGGGGAGCTGTTTTTT.

The CDR3 loop is CASSVPTTGGRDEQFF. CDR3 nucleotides: TGTGCCAGCAGCGTACCAACGACAGGGGGCCGGGATGAGCAGTTCTTC. The V and J genes are TRBV9 and TRBJ2-1; 10 nucleotides agree with TRBD1. The V gene end was trimmed by 1 base and the J gene end by 8 bases; junction bases not matched to a gene: 9. CDR3 length equals 16 residues. Per germline, CDR1 SGDLS and CDR2 YYNGEE.

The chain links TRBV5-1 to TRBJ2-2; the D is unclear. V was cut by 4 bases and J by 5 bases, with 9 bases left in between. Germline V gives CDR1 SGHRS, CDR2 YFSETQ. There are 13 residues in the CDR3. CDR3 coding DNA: TGCGCCAGCAGCCCGGACGGGACCGGGGAGCTGTTTTTT. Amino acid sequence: CASSPDGTGELFF.

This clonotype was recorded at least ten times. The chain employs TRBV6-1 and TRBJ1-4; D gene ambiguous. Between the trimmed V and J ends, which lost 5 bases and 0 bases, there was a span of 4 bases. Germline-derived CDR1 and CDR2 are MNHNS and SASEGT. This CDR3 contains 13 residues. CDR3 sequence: CASSPSTNEKLFF. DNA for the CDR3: TGTGCCAGCAGTCCCTCAACTAATGAAAAACTGTTTTTT.

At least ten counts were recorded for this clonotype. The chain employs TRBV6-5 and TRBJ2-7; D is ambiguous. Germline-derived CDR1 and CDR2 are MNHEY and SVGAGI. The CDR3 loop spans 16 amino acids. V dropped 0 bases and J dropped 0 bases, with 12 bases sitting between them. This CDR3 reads CASSYSQAVSSYEQYF. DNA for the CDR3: TGTGCCAGCAGTTACTCCCAGGCTGTAAGCTCCTACGAGCAGTACTTC.

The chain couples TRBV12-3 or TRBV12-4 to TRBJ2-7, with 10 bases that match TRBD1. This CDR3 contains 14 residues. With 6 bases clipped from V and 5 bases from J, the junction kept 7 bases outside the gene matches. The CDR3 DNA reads TGTGCCAGCAGGCATACCGGGACAGGGGACGAGCAGTACTTC. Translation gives CASRHTGTGDEQYF.